Below, one TCR beta chain is given with its context. Its cognate antigen is unknown. This sample was taken from a study of T cell responses to AZD1222 COVID-19 vaccine. About the study: Pooling of second doses given at about 4 or about 12 weeks was done. General study findings and limits: In the spike-specific TCR repertoire, nearly half reportedly target unmutated variant regions. Among the donors, most were white British and more were female, and clonal diversity was possibly underestimated.

Germline V gene lookup returns CDR1 SGHRS and CDR2 YFSETQ. The CDR3 covers 17 residues. V lost 5 bases and J 0 bases, leaving 15 bases between the germline ends. Repertoires were generated with immunoSEQ multiplex PCR, while TCRdb's copy carries only in-frame clones and drops some. The sample shows roughly 200,000 clones, 88% of them seen only once. The TCR sequence derives from an adult in good health. Here the sequenced sample was peripheral blood, taken on day 0 of AZD1222 vaccination. The chain has TRBV5-1 and TRBJ2-6; D possibly corresponds to TRBD1 (5 bases). The CDR3 DNA follows: TGCGCCAGCAGACCAGTCTACAGGATCTCTGGGGCCAACGTCCTGACTTTC. It encodes CASRPVYRISGANVLTF.